The sequence of this TCR beta chain was determined in a study of T-cell memory formation after mild COVID-19. This clonotype has more than one count but fewer than ten. Antigen: not known. Constant-segment-primed 5'RACE gave TCR alpha and TCR beta cDNA libraries with sample barcodes and UMIs. TCRdb processed the 5' RACE reads anew with MiXCR; each CDR3 protein has one entry. The data show 92,000 or so distinct CDR3 sequences, about 13% seen once. Per germline, CDR1 LGHDT and CDR2 YNNKEL (reference sequence). V was shortened by 3 bases and J by 2 bases, with 11 bases between the two germline ends. The CDR3 totals 14 residues. Overall study findings and caveats: CD4/CD8 balance held among clones contracting day 15 to 85, and later expanders leaned CD4+. Contracting CD8+ clones were enriched in EMRA, CD4+ mainly in CM and EM. Unconfirmed was the SARS-CoV-2 specificity of second-wave clones that peaked on day 37.

The clonotype was recovered from an adult woman who had mild COVID-19 (a few samples of this study predate the infection). Cell type and time point are not known. The sequenced sample consisted of PBMCs or a T cell subset sorted from them (not recorded which). This chain connects TRBV3-1 to TRBJ2-7; D is unclear. The CDR3 reads CASSQVLGAYEQYF. DNA for the CDR3: TGTGCCAGCAGCCAGGTCCTCGGAGCCTACGAGCAGTACTTC.